This TCR beta chain was identified in a study of blood T cells in healthy people across ages. Study findings and constraints: Researchers report that TCR beta diversity correlated strongly with naive T cell percentage.

Using a J-beta primer mix together with a sample-barcoded 5' primer, a second PCR was run for about 7 to 12 cycles. TCRdb used MiXCR to reprocess the 5' RACE reads, holding one entry per CDR3 protein. Counted here are fewer than 2 million distinct CDR3 sequences, 39% occurring once; the ten biggest clones make up 23%. This CDR3 has 20 residues. Trimming cost V 5 bases and J 0 bases; bases outside gene matches: 16. Germline lookup yields CDR1 MNHNS and CDR2 SASEGT. This clonotype was seen a few times. Its cognate antigen is unknown. The origin of this receptor is a human donor in good health. The chain couples TRBV6-1 to TRBJ1-3, with TRBD1 identical over 10 bases. Input material: blood. This CDR3 is CASSPRAPGQGIFSGNTIYF. CDR3 nucleotides: TGTGCCAGCAGTCCCAGGGCCCCGGGACAGGGGATCTTCTCTGGAAACACCATATATTTT.